The 21 T cell receptor beta chains below all came from one sample that was sequenced in a study of early T cells in non-severe SARS-CoV-2 infection. TCRdb re-called the 5' RACE reads with MiXCR, one entry per CDR3 protein. The table lists about 69,000 distinct CDR3 sequences, about an eighth of them singletons. The material sequenced was whole blood, taken at baseline. Receptors originate from an adult who was a healthcare worker with PCR-confirmed SARS-CoV-2 infection or an uninfected control (not recorded which).

This clonotype was seen a handful of times. The V gene is TRBV3-1, the J gene TRBJ2-4; D might be TRBD2 (5 bases). V was pared by 11 bases and J by 0 bases, with 11 bases between. Germline CDR1 and CDR2: LGHDT and YNNKEL (reference sequence). This CDR3 has 13 amino acids. The CDR3 here is CASGGLAKNIQYF. CDR3 nucleotides: TGTGCCTCCGGCGGGCTAGCCAAAAACATTCAGTACTTC.

This clonotype has a count of ten or more. CDR3 nucleotides: TGTGCCAGCCGACGTGCGGGAGACACCGGGGAGCTGTTTTTT. Translating it yields CASRRAGDTGELFF. The chain is built from TRBV9 and TRBJ2-2; TRBD2 aligns across 7 bases. V shed 7 bases, J shed 3 bases, and the junction held 6 bases outside the gene matches. The CDR3 covers 14 residues. In germline, CDR1 is SGDLS, CDR2 YYNGEE.

The table lists this clonotype with a few counts. In DNA, the CDR3 is TGTGCCAGCAGCTGGACAGTCTCCTACGAGCAGTACTTC. Translated: CASSWTVSYEQYF. V is TRBV2 and J is TRBJ2-7; D might be TRBD1 (6 bases). The CDR3 has 13 residues. Trimming cost V 6 bases and J 0 bases, with 9 bases left between them. The germline V gene encodes CDR1 SNHLY and CDR2 FYNNEI.

This clonotype was seen only a few times. The chain employs TRBV19 and TRBJ1-2, with a possible D match to TRBD1 (5 bases). Trimming left V 5 bases short and J 7 bases short, with 14 bases between. The CDR3 runs 13 residues. In germline, CDR1 is LNHDA, CDR2 SQIVND (reference sequence). The CDR3 protein is CASSRQLSSGYTF. CDR3 sequence (DNA): TGTGCCAGTAGTCGACAGTTATCTAGTGGCTACACCTTC.

The chain has TRBV20-1 and TRBJ2-4; 7 positions agree with TRBD2. CDR1 and CDR2 from the germline V gene are DFQATT and SNEGSKA (reference sequence). The CDR3 runs to 16 residues. V was clipped by 0 bases and J by 0 bases; unmatched bases: 5. CDR3 loop: CSARDPASGAKNIQYF. CDR3 DNA sequence: TGCAGTGCTAGAGATCCCGCTAGCGGAGCCAAAAACATTCAGTACTTC.

This clonotype appeared many times. This rearrangement joins TRBV4-1 to TRBJ2-3; 10 bases fit TRBD1. There are 17 residues in the CDR3. Losses at the gene ends were 0 bases for V and 4 bases for J; bases not matched to a gene: 7. The germline CDR1 and CDR2 sequences are MGHRA and YSYEKL. Here the CDR3 reads CASSQDKRGTGADTQYF. The DNA of the CDR3 is TGCGCCAGCAGCCAAGATAAGAGGGGGACAGGGGCAGATACGCAGTATTTT.

This clonotype was detected many times. V gene TRBV11-3 combines with J gene TRBJ2-1; TRBD2 matches 9 bases. V dropped 4 bases and J dropped 7; count of bases not matched to a gene: 11. Germline lookup yields CDR1 SGHNT and CDR2 YENEEA. This CDR3 has 16 amino acids. CDR3: CASSSLGASGTNEQFF. The CDR3 DNA sequence: TGTGCCAGCAGCTCACTCGGGGCTAGCGGGACAAATGAGCAGTTCTTC.

This clonotype was counted between two and nine times. This sequence joins TRBV12-3 or TRBV12-4 and TRBJ2-7, with D possibly being TRBD1 or TRBD2 (6 bases each). Trimming removed 8 bases from V and 5 bases from J, with 16 bases in between. This CDR3 is built from 13 residues. The CDR3 sequence is CASRRSGGDEQYF. For the CDR3, the DNA is TGTGCCAGCCGCCGGTCCGGGGGCGACGAGCAGTACTTC.

The chain uses TRBV15 and TRBJ2-3, with D perhaps given as TRBD1 or TRBD2 (6 bases each). The CDR3 runs to 13 residues. The V gene's germline CDR1 is LNHNV and CDR2 YYDKDF (reference sequence). The V end lost 0 bases, the J end lost 12 bases, and 13 bases lay between the germline ends. CDR3 in DNA: TGTGCCACCAGCAGAGATGTGGGGGGCCCTCAGTATTTT. Its translation: CATSRDVGGPQYF.

This clonotype was seen a few times. The chain recombines TRBV6-1 with TRBJ2-7; 7 bases align to TRBD1. The CDR3 contains 15 residues. Germline CDR1 and CDR2: MNHNS and SASEGT. V shed 2 bases and J 2 bases; nucleotides not matched to a gene: 6. The CDR3 DNA reads TGTGCCAGCAGTGAAACCGGGACAGCAGCCTACGAGCAGTACTTC. It yields the protein CASSETGTAAYEQYF.

This clonotype occurred a few times. The chain uses TRBV11-2 and TRBJ1-1, with D unclear. The CDR3 sequence is 14 residues long. Deletions cut 5 bases from V and 0 bases from J, with 10 bases between. The germline gives CDR1 SGHAT, CDR2 FQNNGV. The CDR3 sequence is CASSPVGLNTEAFF. The CDR3, as DNA: TGTGCCAGCAGCCCAGTGGGTTTGAACACTGAAGCTTTCTTT.

The table lists this clonotype with a few counts. The chain links TRBV11-2 to TRBJ2-5, with 11 bases matching TRBD2. CDR3 size: 16 residues. Trimming at V came to 6 bases and at J to 3 bases, leaving 9 bases not matched to a gene. Germline V gene lookup returns CDR1 SGHAT and CDR2 FQNNGV. CDR3 coding DNA: TGTGCCAGCAGGACACCGGGACTAGCGGTGAAAGAGACCCAGTACTTC. The encoded protein is CASRTPGLAVKETQYF.

The chain is built from TRBV7-2 and TRBJ1-3; 7 bases are a match to TRBD1. J lost 0 bases, V lost 2 bases, and 7 bases had no gene match. From germline, CDR1 is SGHTA and CDR2 FQGNSA. The CDR3 runs 17 residues. The CDR3 DNA follows: TGTGCCAGCAGCTTATCCGGGACAGCCAGCTCTGGAAACACCATATATTTT. This gives the protein CASSLSGTASSGNTIYF.

This clonotype has only a few counts. The V and J genes are TRBV27 and TRBJ1-5, with D unresolved. Per germline, CDR1 MNHEY and CDR2 SMNVEV (reference sequence). Trimming took off 3 bases at V and 6 bases at J, with 12 bases between the two ends. The CDR3 is 14 residues long. CDR3 sequence (DNA): TGTGCCAGCAGTTTGTGGGGAGAAGCTCAGCCCCAGCATTTT. Its protein is CASSLWGEAQPQHF.

This sequence joins TRBV4-3 and TRBJ2-1; perhaps TRBD2 as D (6 bases). Per germline, CDR1 LGHNA and CDR2 YSLEER. The length of the CDR3 is 13 residues. V lost 5 bases and J 1 base, leaving 6 bases between the germline ends. This CDR3 is CASSGLSYNEQFF. The CDR3 DNA sequence: TGCGCCAGCAGCGGACTATCCTACAATGAGCAGTTCTTC.

The chain employs TRBV29-1 and TRBJ2-3; 8 nucleotides align to TRBD2. The CDR3 has 15 amino acids. The V segment lost 4 bases and the J segment 2 bases; nucleotides outside the gene matches: 8. CDR1 is SQVTM and CDR2 is ANQGSEA in the germline V gene. In DNA, the CDR3 is TGCAGCGTTGCGGCGCGGGGGGCGTTCACAGATACGCAGTATTTT. Translated: CSVAARGAFTDTQYF.

A few counts support this clonotype. The chain has TRBV27 and TRBJ2-1; TRBD2 might be the D (5 bases). The CDR3 totals 15 residues. The V end lost 3 bases, the J end lost 5 bases, and 14 bases lay between the germline ends. Germline values: CDR1 MNHEY, CDR2 SMNVEV (reference sequence). This chain's CDR3 is CASSFTWERNNEQFF. As DNA, the CDR3 is TGTGCCAGCAGTTTTACGTGGGAGAGAAACAATGAGCAGTTCTTC.

This clonotype was counted many times. This chain links TRBV5-6 with TRBJ2-3; D ambiguous. V was trimmed by 2 bases and J by 2 bases, leaving 9 bases between them. Germline assignment: CDR1 SGHDT and CDR2 YYEEEE. The CDR3 length is 14 residues. For the CDR3, the DNA is TGTGCCAGCAGCTTAAGGCCTAACACAGATACGCAGTATTTT. This translates into CASSLRPNTDTQYF.

V is TRBV29-1 and J is TRBJ1-5; 8 nucleotides line up with TRBD1. This CDR3 contains 19 residues. Per the germline V gene, CDR1 is SQVTM and CDR2 is ANQGSEA. With 3 bases clipped from V and 0 bases from J, the junction kept 16 bases outside the gene matches. CDR3 nucleotides: TGCAGCGTTGACCAAAGCGGCGGGACAGGAGGATATAGCAATCAGCCCCAGCATTTT. Amino acid sequence: CSVDQSGGTGGYSNQPQHF.

This clonotype was picked up many times. CDR3 DNA sequence: TGTGCCAGCTCACCACGAGTAGCGGGGGAAAGCACAGATACGCAGTATTTT. This codes for CASSPRVAGESTDTQYF. V gene TRBV18 combines with J gene TRBJ2-3; 9 bases fit TRBD2. The CDR3 contains 17 residues. Germline trimming cut 1 base from V and 0 bases from J; bases unmatched to any gene: 5. The germline gives CDR1 KGHSH, CDR2 LQKENI.

The sample holds many counts of this clonotype. The CDR3 coding sequence is TGTGCCAGCAGCTCCATGCAGGTTACGCAGTATTTT. Protein: CASSSMQVTQYF. This chain joins TRBV11-2 and TRBJ2-3; D not certain. Germline V gene data show CDR1 as SGHAT and CDR2 as FQNNGV. V was shortened by 4 bases and J by 8 bases, with 10 bases between the two germline ends. CDR3 length equals 12 residues.